The 27 T cell receptor beta chains listed next were all sequenced from one sample in a study of shared clonotypes between healthy human individuals. Data came from immunoSEQ multiplex PCR; TCRdb stores just in-frame clones and leaves some out. The data contain about 2 million clones, 85% to 95% of them singletons. The source material was naive CD4+ T cells sorted from blood. Subset of the sample: CD45RA+ positively selected. These receptors all stem from a man younger than 35 in good health.

The genes are TRBV6-4 and TRBJ2-1; possibly TRBD2 for D (6 bases). The CDR3 is made up of 16 amino acids. The V gene's germline CDR1 is MRHNA and CDR2 SNTAGT. Trimming shortened V by 0 bases and J by 2 bases, and 11 bases separated the two germline ends. The CDR3 is CASSDSGGAPYNEQFF. In nucleotides, the CDR3 is TGTGCCAGCAGTGACTCGGGGGGAGCTCCCTACAATGAGCAGTTCTTC.

Worth noting for this clone: The sample carries other DNA sequences with the same CDR3. The chain couples TRBV5-1 to TRBJ2-2; TRBD1 aligns across 8 bases. Trimming took 4 bases from V and 4 from J; bases not matched to a gene: 6. Looked up from germline, CDR1 is SGHRS and CDR2 is YFSETQ. The CDR3 extends over 15 amino acids. This chain's CDR3 is CASSPGQGATGELFF. CDR3 nucleotide sequence: TGCGCCAGCAGCCCGGGGCAGGGGGCCACCGGGGAGCTGTTTTTT. The variable domain in full, with the rest retrieved from reference TRBV5-1 and TRBJ2-2, is KAGVTQTPRYLIKTRGQQVTLSCSPISGHRSVSWYQQTPGQGLQFLFEYFSETQRNKGNFPGRFSGRQFSNSRSEMNVSTLELGDSALYLCASSPGQGATGELFFGEGSRLTVL.

The chain carries TRBV20-1 and TRBJ2-1; no definite D call. Trimming took off 6 bases at V and 8 bases at J, with 11 bases between the two ends. From germline, CDR1 is DFQATT and CDR2 SNEGSKA (reference sequence). The CDR3 sequence is 11 residues long. Here the CDR3 reads CSAPSAYEQFF. In nucleotides, the CDR3 is TGCAGTGCCCCGTCTGCTTATGAGCAGTTCTTC.

The chain couples TRBV5-3 to TRBJ2-7; maybe TRBD2 (5 bases). TRBV5-3 is placed among ORFs of uncertain function. This CDR3 contains 14 residues. Trimming removed 1 base from V and 2 bases from J, with 10 bases in between. The CDR3 spells CARSLQLGAYEQYF. The CDR3 nucleotides read TGTGCCAGAAGCTTGCAACTAGGAGCCTACGAGCAGTACTTC.

The chain combines TRBV6-5 with TRBJ1-5; D may be TRBD1 (6 bases). V was clipped by 5 bases and J by 1 base, with 12 bases between them. CDR1 is MNHEY, CDR2 SVGAGI, per germline. CDR3 length: 15 residues. CDR3 bases: TGTGCCAGCAGTATTGCCAGGGGAAGCAATCAGCCCCAGCATTTT. Its translation: CASSIARGSNQPQHF.

V is TRBV7-2 and J is TRBJ2-7; 10 positions agree with TRBD2. V was pared by 6 bases and J by 6 bases, with 8 bases of the junction left unmatched. Germline V CDR1 and CDR2: SGHTA, FQGNSA. The CDR3 extends over 14 amino acids. The chain's CDR3 is CASSGASGRSEQYF. DNA for the CDR3: TGTGCCAGCAGTGGGGCTAGCGGGAGAAGCGAGCAGTACTTC.

This rearrangement joins TRBV11-3 to TRBJ2-1, with 15 bases lining up with TRBD2. Trimming removed 0 bases from V and 7 bases from J; junction bases left unmatched: 4. The CDR3 loop spans 17 amino acids. Germline V lookup: CDR1 SGHNT, CDR2 YENEEA. The DNA for the CDR3 is TGTGCCAGCAGCTTAGATCGGGGGACTAGCGGGAGGAATGAGCAGTTCTTC. Protein product: CASSLDRGTSGRNEQFF.

V usage is TRBV28 and J usage is TRBJ2-1, with D maybe TRBD2 (5 bases). The CDR3 spans 16 residues. CDR1 and CDR2 from the germline V gene are MDHEN and SYDVKM. V lost 7 bases and J 12 bases, leaving 28 bases between the germline ends. The CDR3 DNA is TGTGCCAGCAATTGGTTCGAGGACGGAGGCTCCCTTACGCAGTTCTTC. Translated, it gives CASNWFEDGGSLTQFF.

The chain links TRBV4-1 to TRBJ2-5; 12 bases align to TRBD1. The V segment lost 3 bases and the J segment 1 base; nucleotides outside the gene matches: 6. The germline V gene has CDR1 MGHRA and CDR2 YSYEKL. The CDR3 length is 17 residues. The CDR3 spells CASSHGRDRGRQETQYF. Written as DNA, the CDR3 is TGCGCCAGCAGCCACGGCCGGGACAGGGGGCGCCAAGAGACCCAGTACTTC.

V gene TRBV27 combines with J gene TRBJ1-5; 10 bases line up with TRBD1. The CDR3 sequence is 17 residues long. V lost 5 bases, J lost 0 bases, and 7 bases stayed unmatched. From germline, CDR1 is MNHEY and CDR2 SMNVEV (reference sequence). The CDR3 protein is CASSRRTGGSSNQPQHF. For the CDR3, the DNA is TGTGCCAGCAGTCGAAGGACAGGGGGATCTAGCAATCAGCCCCAGCATTTT.

The chain employs TRBV18 and TRBJ1-6, with unresolved D. In germline, CDR1 is KGHSH, CDR2 LQKENI. Trimming pared 0 bases from V and 9 bases from J, leaving 15 bases between. CDR3 length: 16 residues. Here the CDR3 reads CASSPPGWGSSSPLHF. The DNA for the CDR3 is TGTGCCAGCTCACCACCAGGCTGGGGAAGCAGTTCACCCCTCCACTTT.

This chain links TRBV5-4 with TRBJ1-2; D may be TRBD1 (6 bases). V was shortened by 3 bases and J by 8 bases, with 20 bases between the two germline ends. The length of the CDR3 is 15 residues. Per the germline V gene, CDR1 is SGHNT and CDR2 is YYREEE (reference sequence). CDR3 nucleotides: TGTGCCAGCAGCTCTCAGGGGAGGGGGATGGAGGGCTACACCTTC. Protein product: CASSSQGRGMEGYTF.

The chain combines TRBV28 with TRBJ2-4; D tentatively fits TRBD1 or TRBD2 (5 bases each). Germline assignment: CDR1 MDHEN and CDR2 SYDVKM. V lost 3 bases and J 1 base, leaving 16 bases between the germline ends. CDR3 size: 17 residues. The CDR3 nucleotides are TGTGCCAGCAGTTTCGGCGTTTGGGACGCGGCCAAAAACATTCAGTACTTC. Its protein is CASSFGVWDAAKNIQYF.

V gene TRBV6-5 combines with J gene TRBJ2-1, with 8 bases lining up with TRBD1. The V gene's germline CDR1 is MNHEY and CDR2 SVGAGI. The CDR3 consists of 15 residues. With V trimmed by 4 bases and J by 4 bases, 6 bases remained unmatched. The CDR3 DNA reads TGTGCCAGCAGTTCTCAGGGGGCCATATACAATGAGCAGTTCTTC. It translates to CASSSQGAIYNEQFF.

The chain joins TRBV10-3 to TRBJ2-7; 8 positions agree with TRBD2. The CDR3 loop spans 16 amino acids. Germline lookup yields CDR1 ENHRY and CDR2 SYGVKD. V was clipped by 4 bases and J by 3 bases; unmatched bases: 11. The CDR3 spells CAISGIGSGTYYEQYF. Written as DNA, the CDR3 is TGTGCCATCAGTGGAATTGGTAGCGGGACATACTACGAGCAGTACTTC.

The chain links TRBV4-1 to TRBJ1-4; 8 positions agree with TRBD1. Germline V gene data show CDR1 as MGHRA and CDR2 as YSYEKL. The CDR3 extends over 20 amino acids. V gave up 2 bases and J gave up 0 bases; unmatched junction bases: 14. The CDR3 here is CASSQTPRQGLWATNEKLFF. In DNA form, the CDR3 reads TGCGCCAGCAGCCAAACTCCTCGACAGGGGCTTTGGGCAACTAATGAAAAACTGTTTTTT.

As to this clone: A much larger clonotype is one base distant, so this may be a read error. The chain is built from TRBV7-3 and TRBJ1-2, with unresolved D. Germline V gene lookup returns CDR1 SGHTA and CDR2 FQGTGA. V was shortened by 3 bases and J by 4 bases, with 6 bases between the two germline ends. This CDR3 has 12 residues. The CDR3 DNA reads TGTGCCAGCAGCTTGGACGGCTATGGCTACACCTTC. Protein product: CASSLDGYGYTF.

V gene TRBV10-2 combines with J gene TRBJ2-1; weak D call: TRBD2 (6 bases). V was shortened by 2 bases and J by 3 bases, with 11 bases between the two germline ends. The CDR3 has 15 amino acids. Germline CDR1 and CDR2: WSHSY and SAAADI. The CDR3 is CASSEGGAGYNEQFF. For the CDR3, the DNA is TGCGCCAGCAGTGAGGGCGGGGCGGGCTACAATGAGCAGTTCTTC.

This chain uses TRBV7-2 with TRBJ2-7; TRBD1 or TRBD2 may be the D gene (6 bases each). Germline assignment: CDR1 SGHTA and CDR2 FQGNSA. The CDR3 is 16 residues long. Between the trimmed V and J ends, which lost 3 bases and 1 base, there was a span of 16 bases. This CDR3 is CASSLGGQRGSYEQYF. The DNA for the CDR3 is TGTGCCAGCAGCTTGGGGGGACAACGGGGTTCCTACGAGCAGTACTTC.

The chain combines TRBV7-2 with TRBJ2-3, with a possible D match to TRBD2 (6 bases). The CDR3 totals 15 residues. The V end was cut by 5 bases, the J end by 3 bases, with 15 bases between. Germline-derived CDR1 and CDR2 are SGHTA and FQGNSA. DNA of the CDR3: TGTGCCAGCAGCCAGAGGACTACGTTGACAGATACGCAGTATTTT. This encodes CASSQRTTLTDTQYF.

The chain combines TRBV4-1 with TRBJ1-2; D gene uncertain. CDR1 is MGHRA, CDR2 YSYEKL, per germline. The CDR3 sequence is 19 residues long. Between the trimmed V and J ends, which lost 4 bases and 4 bases, there was a span of 28 bases. The CDR3 here is CASSPPRLTRDTQGYGYTF. CDR3 bases: TGCGCCAGCAGCCCGCCCCGACTGACCCGAGACACTCAAGGCTATGGCTACACCTTC.

Comment on this clone: The sample contains more than one DNA sequence encoding this CDR3. This chain links TRBV5-1 with TRBJ2-2; TRBD1 agrees at 7 bases. The V segment lost 4 bases and the J segment 0 bases; nucleotides outside the gene matches: 6. The CDR3 contains 16 residues. From germline, CDR1 is SGHRS and CDR2 YFSETQ. The CDR3 spells CASSPLGQTNTGELFF. CDR3 nucleotide sequence: TGCGCCAGCAGCCCATTGGGACAGACGAACACCGGGGAGCTGTTTTTT.

The rearrangement uses TRBV5-1 and TRBJ2-3; TRBD2 matches 10 bases. Per the germline V gene, CDR1 is SGHRS and CDR2 is YFSETQ. V shed 3 bases, J shed 5 bases, and the junction held 6 bases outside the gene matches. This CDR3 contains 15 residues. The CDR3 nucleotides are TGCGCCAGCAGCTCCCTAGCGGGGGTGGGAGATACGCAGTATTTT. This gives the protein CASSSLAGVGDTQYF.

The V gene is TRBV6-1, the J gene TRBJ1-2; the D gene is possibly TRBD1 (6 bases). The CDR3 contains 16 residues. Per the germline V gene, CDR1 is MNHNS and CDR2 is SASEGT. The ends were cut back, 2 bases at V and 4 bases at J, with 17 bases in the middle. In DNA, the CDR3 is TGTGCCAGCAGTGAAAAGGAATTGTGGGGGCCCTATGGCTACACCTTC. Amino acids: CASSEKELWGPYGYTF.

The chain has TRBV5-1 and TRBJ1-1; TRBD1 matches at 9 bases. After removal of 5 bases from V and 1 base from J, the junction contained 3 bases not matched to a gene. Germline values: CDR1 SGHRS, CDR2 YFSETQ. The CDR3 has 14 amino acids. The CDR3 DNA follows: TGCGCCAGCAGAGGGACAGGGACGAACACTGAAGCTTTCTTT. Its protein product is CASRGTGTNTEAFF.

The J gene is TRBJ1-1, the V gene TRBV19, with D perhaps TRBD1 (5 bases). Germline V gene data show CDR1 as LNHDA and CDR2 as SQIVND (reference sequence). Trimming took 3 bases from V and 0 from J, leaving 8 bases between them. The CDR3 totals 14 residues. The chain's CDR3 is CASSIPGMNTEAFF. DNA for the CDR3: TGTGCCAGTAGTATTCCAGGGATGAACACTGAAGCTTTCTTT.

V usage is TRBV2 and J usage is TRBJ1-6; no clear D. There are 18 residues in the CDR3. The germline V gene encodes CDR1 SNHLY and CDR2 FYNNEI. V was clipped by 4 bases and J by 0 bases, with 16 bases between them. CDR3: CASSGIGRALSYNSPLHF. CDR3 coding DNA: TGTGCCAGCAGTGGAATCGGAAGGGCCCTCTCCTATAATTCACCCCTCCACTTT.